The 26 T cell receptor beta chains below all came from one sample that was sequenced in a study of blood T cells in healthy people across ages. A second 7 to 11 cycle PCR used barcoded and J-beta primers. TCRdb analysed the 5' RACE reads with MiXCR anew, one entry per CDR3 protein. The sample yields hundreds of thousands of distinct CDR3 sequences, approximately 30% seen once. Sequences were obtained from blood. Every receptor here comes from an elderly woman in good health.

V usage is TRBV4-2 and J usage is TRBJ1-2; D not resolved. This CDR3 has 17 amino acids. V gave up 0 bases and J gave up 5 bases, with 19 bases separating them. Germline V gene sequence: CDR1 LGHNA, CDR2 YNFKEQ. The CDR3, as DNA: TGTGCCAGCAGCCAAGATTCTTTGGGTTTCGGAATGTATGGCTACACCTTC. Residues: CASSQDSLGFGMYGYTF.

The genes are TRBV20-1 and TRBJ1-4, with D possibly matching TRBD1 (6 bases). The CDR3 sequence is 15 residues long. Germline V gene lookup returns CDR1 DFQATT and CDR2 SNEGSKA (reference sequence). V lost 0 bases and J lost 6, with 14 bases in between. The CDR3 reads CSARDSRGRYEKLFF. The CDR3 DNA reads TGCAGTGCTAGAGATTCCCGGGGGCGATATGAAAAACTGTTTTTT.

This clonotype was detected many times. The rearrangement links TRBV4-2 to TRBJ1-2; D unresolved. The length of the CDR3 is 14 residues. The germline CDR1 and CDR2 sequences are LGHNA and YNFKEQ. Trimming pared 0 bases from V and 4 bases from J, leaving 9 bases between. CDR3 nucleotides: TGTGCCAGCAGCCAAGATGTCGGGAGCTATGGCTACACCTTC. Protein sequence: CASSQDVGSYGYTF.

This clonotype was counted many times. V usage is TRBV27 and J usage is TRBJ1-2; TRBD1 agrees at 7 bases. Losses at the gene ends were 3 bases for V and 4 bases for J; bases not matched to a gene: 11. The CDR3 extends over 16 amino acids. Germline loops: CDR1 MNHEY, CDR2 SMNVEV (reference sequence). Here the CDR3 DNA reads TGTGCCAGCAGTTTGGGAGGAGGGGGCTCTCTCTATGGCTACACCTTC. Its protein product is CASSLGGGGSLYGYTF.

Comment on this clonotype: Given a much more abundant clone one base away, this may be a read error. In nucleotides, the CDR3 is TGCAGTGCTAAGCTAGCGGGGGAGAGGGAGACCCAGTTCTTC. Its protein product is CSAKLAGERETQFF. The chain recombines TRBV20-1 with TRBJ2-1; 10 bases match TRBD2. This CDR3 has 14 residues. CDR1 and CDR2 from the germline V gene are DFQATT and SNEGSKA (reference sequence). The V and J ends lost 4 bases and 13 bases, in that order; junction bases with no gene match: 13.

This clonotype was counted ten times or more. V usage is TRBV29-1 and J usage is TRBJ1-1; D not certain. The CDR3 contains 13 residues. CDR1 SQVTM and CDR2 ANQGSEA come from the germline V gene. V was pared by 2 bases and J by 4 bases, with 11 bases between. The CDR3 bases are TGCAGCGTTGAATTACGGCGAAGCACTGAAGCTTTCTTT. It specifies CSVELRRSTEAFF.

This chain connects TRBV9 to TRBJ2-2; no clear D. The germline V gene has CDR1 SGDLS and CDR2 YYNGEE. CDR3 size: 15 residues. The V end lost 4 bases, the J end lost 4 bases, and 14 bases lay between the germline ends. The CDR3 DNA reads TGTGCCAGCAGCCCAACCCTGCTCGGCACCGGGGAGCTGTTTTTT. Residues: CASSPTLLGTGELFF.

This clonotype occurred a few times. DNA of the CDR3: TGTGCCAGCAGGACTACGATGACTGAAGCTTTCTTT. Amino acids: CASRTTMTEAFF. The chain links TRBV12-3 or TRBV12-4 to TRBJ1-1; D remains ambiguous. Deletions cut 6 bases from V and 5 bases from J, with 10 bases between. CDR3 length equals 12 residues.

In this sample, this clonotype turned up many times. The V gene is TRBV20-1, the J gene TRBJ2-7; D is possibly TRBD1 (6 bases). The CDR3 covers 14 residues. Trimming removed 0 bases from V and 5 bases from J, with 14 bases in between. Germline lookup yields CDR1 DFQATT and CDR2 SNEGSKA (reference sequence). The CDR3: CSARDQRGSDEQYF. The CDR3 DNA follows: TGCAGTGCTAGAGATCAGAGGGGGTCGGACGAGCAGTACTTC.

In this sample, this clonotype turned up many times. This chain joins TRBV29-1 and TRBJ2-7, with D hard to call. Germline CDR1 and CDR2: SQVTM and ANQGSEA. The V and J ends lost 6 bases and 4 bases respectively, with 13 bases between them. This CDR3 comprises 12 residues. The CDR3 sequence: CSVGHGLYEQYF. CDR3 nucleotides: TGCAGCGTCGGTCACGGGTTATACGAGCAGTACTTC.

In its sample, this clonotype was seen many times. The gene calls are TRBV5-1 and TRBJ2-7, with D unresolved. CDR1 is SGHRS, CDR2 YFSETQ, per germline. V was pared by 0 bases and J by 5 bases, with 12 bases between. CDR3 size: 14 residues. The CDR3 sequence: CASSLVPGSDEQYF. In nucleotides, the CDR3 is TGCGCCAGCAGCTTGGTCCCAGGATCGGACGAGCAGTACTTC.

This clonotype was seen ten or more times. For the CDR3, the DNA is TGCAGTGCCTCGTCCCGGGACAGGTACAATCAGCCCCAGCATTTT. Amino acid sequence: CSASSRDRYNQPQHF. The chain links TRBV20-1 to TRBJ1-5, with 8 bases fitting TRBD1. CDR1 is DFQATT and CDR2 is SNEGSKA in the germline V gene (reference sequence). The junction had 10 bases not matched to a gene; V was cut back by 6 bases and J by 3 bases. The CDR3 spans 15 residues.

This clonotype showed up many times. V gene TRBV4-1 combines with J gene TRBJ1-6; 7 bases map to TRBD1. Trimming removed 0 bases from V and 6 bases from J; junction bases left unmatched: 5. Germline CDR1 and CDR2: MGHRA and YSYEKL. The CDR3 covers 16 residues. The CDR3 reads CASSQDPTGPNSPLHF. For the CDR3, the DNA is TGCGCCAGCAGCCAAGATCCGACAGGGCCTAATTCACCCCTCCACTTT.

The chain recombines TRBV7-2 with TRBJ2-1; the match to TRBD2 covers 10 bases. The CDR3 covers 18 residues. CDR1 SGHTA and CDR2 FQGNSA come from the germline V gene. J lost 5 bases, V lost 0 bases, and 10 bases had no gene match. CDR3 nucleotide sequence: TGTGCCAGCAGCTTAGCGCTCGCGGCTAGCGGGGGTAACAATGAGCAGTTCTTC. It specifies CASSLALAASGGNNEQFF.

This clonotype showed up just once. The junction departs from germline at one end; a sequencing error may be responsible. This chain links TRBV7-2 with TRBJ1-5, with TRBD1 as a possible D gene (5 bases). The germline CDR1 and CDR2 sequences are SGHTA and FQGNSA. The CDR3 loop spans 15 amino acids. CDR3 DNA sequence: TGTGCCGGCAGCTTAACCGGGGCAAGCAATCAGCCCCAGCATTTT. Encoded protein: CAGSLTGASNQPQHF.

This clonotype has at least ten counts. This chain joins TRBV21-1 and TRBJ2-5; the D call TRBD1 from the table was never checked on the DNA. TRBV21-1 corresponds to a pseudogene. The CDR3 has 17 residues. The CDR3 DNA reads TGTGCCAGCAGCAAACGGTACGAGACAGGGGGCGTGGAGACCCAGTACTTC. Translating gives CASSKRYETGGVETQYF.

This clonotype showed up many times. This chain joins TRBV20-1 and TRBJ2-1, with 10 bases lining up with TRBD1. The CDR3 spans 15 residues. Germline values: CDR1 DFQATT, CDR2 SNEGSKA (reference sequence). V was pared by 5 bases and J by 5 bases, with 9 bases of the junction left unmatched. CDR3: CSALNRDRGNNEQFF. The CDR3 nucleotides read TGCAGTGCTCTCAACCGGGACAGGGGAAACAATGAGCAGTTCTTC.

The chain links TRBV6-1 to TRBJ2-7; D might be TRBD1 or TRBD2, each matching 6 bases. The germline gives CDR1 MNHNS, CDR2 SASEGT. The CDR3 runs 15 residues. V shed 1 base and J shed 6 bases, with 16 bases lying between them. DNA for the CDR3: TGTGCCAGCAGTGAAGTTGATAGGGGGAGGCCCGAGCAGTACTTC. Its translation: CASSEVDRGRPEQYF.

This clonotype was seen repeatedly, ten times or more. This may be a read error: a much more frequent sequence differs by one nucleotide. This rearrangement joins TRBV27 to TRBJ2-5, with 7 bases aligning to TRBD1. Germline loops: CDR1 MNHEY, CDR2 SMNVEV (reference sequence). The trim removed 7 bases at V and 11 bases at J, leaving 19 bases unmatched. The CDR3 covers 15 residues. CDR3 in amino acids: CASTELGTASHEQYF. The CDR3 DNA reads as TGTGCCAGCACTGAGCTCGGGACAGCTTCCCATGAGCAGTACTTC.

This clonotype was counted at least ten times. The chain uses TRBV10-3 and TRBJ2-5, with 9 bases matching TRBD1. V shed 0 bases and J 10 bases; nucleotides not matched to a gene: 6. CDR3 length: 14 residues. Germline assignment: CDR1 ENHRY and CDR2 SYGVKD. Here the CDR3 reads CAISESTGGRVQYF. The CDR3 DNA sequence: TGTGCCATCAGTGAGTCGACAGGGGGTCGGGTCCAGTACTTC.

This clonotype has a count of ten or more. The V call is TRBV12-3 or TRBV12-4, the J call TRBJ2-5, with D maybe TRBD2 (5 bases). This CDR3 has 14 amino acids. With 4 bases removed from V and 4 bases from J, the gap between germline ends came to 13 bases. CDR3 sequence: CASSSELEGETQYF. In nucleotides, the CDR3 is TGTGCCAGCAGTTCGGAACTAGAAGGAGAGACCCAGTACTTC.

This clonotype was picked up many times. The J gene is TRBJ2-7, the V gene TRBV7-2; D remains ambiguous. CDR1 and CDR2 from the germline V gene are SGHTA and FQGNSA. This CDR3 is 13 amino acids long. V was shortened by 0 bases and J by 5 bases, with 8 bases between the two germline ends. DNA for the CDR3: TGTGCCAGCAGCTTAGCCGGGTCGAACGAGCAGTACTTC. This codes for CASSLAGSNEQYF. Full variable domain (outside the CDR3, taken from reference TRBV7-2 and TRBJ2-7): GAGVSQSPSNKVTEKGKDVELRCDPISGHTALYWYRQSLGQGLEFLIYFQGNSAPDKSGLPSDRFSAERTGGSVSTLTIQRTQQEDSAVYLCASSLAGSNEQYFGPGTRLTVT.

The chain has TRBV2 and TRBJ1-2; weak D call: TRBD1 (5 bases). The CDR3 is 15 residues long. The germline gives CDR1 SNHLY, CDR2 FYNNEI. V shed 3 bases and J shed 3 bases, with 14 bases lying between them. The CDR3 here is CASSETDRSYYGYTF. The DNA of the CDR3 is TGTGCCAGCAGTGAGACCGACAGAAGCTACTATGGCTACACCTTC.

This clonotype was recorded at least ten times. The J gene is TRBJ2-7, the V gene TRBV5-1, with D possibly being TRBD2 (6 bases). The CDR3 covers 14 residues. Germline CDR1 reads SGHRS; CDR2 reads YFSETQ. The V and J ends lost 9 bases and 0 bases respectively, with 16 bases between them. The chain's CDR3 is CATRGGVSSYEQYF. The DNA for the CDR3 is TGCGCCACCCGGGGAGGAGTAAGCTCCTACGAGCAGTACTTC.

The chain links TRBV7-3 to TRBJ2-3, with D perhaps given as TRBD1 or TRBD2 (5 bases each). V was cut by 2 bases and J by 1 base, with 10 bases left in between. CDR1 is SGHTA, CDR2 FQGTGA, per germline. The CDR3 has 15 amino acids. The CDR3 coding sequence is TGTGCCAGCAGCTTATCTTGGGGACGCACAGATACGCAGTATTTT. Translated, it gives CASSLSWGRTDTQYF.

To note about this clonotype: A much larger clone differs from this one at a single base, so this may be a read error. The rearrangement uses TRBV9 and TRBJ2-4, with 11 nucleotides matching TRBD2. The J call could be wrong; TRBJ2-5 is a better fit for the DNA end. CDR1 SGDLS and CDR2 YYNGEE come from the germline V gene. There are 16 residues in the CDR3. CDR3 protein: CTSSEISGGVGETQYF. CDR3 DNA: TGTACCAGCAGCGAAATTAGCGGGGGGGTCGGAGAGACCCAGTACTTC.